This entry features one T cell receptor beta chain sequence. Its target is not known. V was clipped by 5 bases and J by 9 bases; unmatched bases: 9. Germline-derived CDR1 and CDR2 are MGHDK and SYGVNS. The CDR3 extends over 15 amino acids. The data were taken from a study of cytomegalovirus exposure and HLA in healthy donors. Study-wide results and limits: Most observed TCR sequences were rare, whereas some public TCRs were detected in many donors.

This PCR relied on a set of 60 Vbeta primers and 13 Jbeta primers. Libraries were prepared by immunoSEQ multiplex PCR; TCRdb keeps only in-frame clonotypes and omits some of them. The table includes some 120,000 clones, around 82% detected once. The origin of this receptor is a woman between 40 and 50 years old in good health and CMV-seropositive. Sequenced sample: PBMCs. J is TRBJ2-4 and V is TRBV25-1; 11 nucleotides line up with TRBD1. In nucleotides, the CDR3 is TGTGCCAGCAGTACCGACCCGGGACAGGGGGGCATTCAGTACTTC. Protein product: CASSTDPGQGGIQYF.